These 30 T cell receptor beta chains originate from one sample sequenced in a study of control samples from healthy donors and cancer patients. Libraries were prepared by immunoSEQ multiplex PCR; TCRdb keeps only in-frame clonotypes and omits some of them. In the table there are approximately 130,000 clones, about 83% of which are singletons. The sequenced sample was blood. The source is a man aged 25 to 40 in good health.

The rearrangement links TRBV18 to TRBJ1-1; D is uncertain. The V end was cut by 2 bases, the J end by 5 bases, with 9 bases between. The germline V gene encodes CDR1 KGHSH and CDR2 LQKENI. There are 13 residues in the CDR3. CDR3 in amino acids: CASSPRSKTEAFF. For the CDR3, the DNA is TGTGCCAGCTCACCAAGATCTAAAACTGAAGCTTTCTTT.

On this clone: This sample includes further DNA sequences coding for the same CDR3. The genes are TRBV5-1 and TRBJ1-1; 7 bases line up with TRBD1. The CDR3 loop spans 13 amino acids. With V trimmed by 4 bases and J by 5 bases, 5 bases remained unmatched. Looked up from germline, CDR1 is SGHRS and CDR2 is YFSETQ. The CDR3 sequence is CASSPDRATEAFF. The CDR3 DNA reads TGCGCCAGCAGCCCCGACAGGGCTACTGAAGCTTTCTTT.

The genes are TRBV5-1 and TRBJ2-5; no definite D call. Trimming pared 1 base from V and 0 bases from J, leaving 7 bases between. Germline CDR1 reads SGHRS; CDR2 reads YFSETQ. The CDR3 has 14 residues. The CDR3 is CASSLTVYQETQYF. The CDR3 region has the DNA TGCGCCAGCAGCTTGACAGTCTACCAAGAGACCCAGTACTTC.

V and J are TRBV6-5 and TRBJ2-5, with TRBD2 matching over 9 bases. The trim removed 6 bases at V and 2 bases at J, leaving 1 base unmatched. Germline-derived CDR1 and CDR2 are MNHEY and SVGAGI. CDR3 length: 13 residues. The CDR3 nucleotides are TGTGCCAGCAGGACTAGCGGACAAGAGACCCAGTACTTC. Protein product: CASRTSGQETQYF.

Here the CDR3 DNA reads TGTGCCAGCAGCACTCCTCCCGGACAGGGGGCGGAAGGCTACACCTTC. Protein sequence: CASSTPPGQGAEGYTF. The chain couples TRBV5-4 to TRBJ1-2; 11 bases are a match to TRBD1. Germline V gene lookup returns CDR1 SGHNT and CDR2 YYREEE (reference sequence). Losses at the gene ends were 4 bases for V and 8 bases for J; bases not matched to a gene: 13. The CDR3 has 16 residues. Supplemented by reference TRBV5-4 and TRBJ1-2, the full variable domain reads ETGVTQSPTHLIKTRGQQVTLRCSSQSGHNTVSWYQQALGQGPQFIFQYYREEENGRGNFPPRFSGLQFPNYSSELNVNALELDDSALYLCASSTPPGQGAEGYTFGSGTRLTVV.

The chain joins TRBV19 to TRBJ1-2; no clear D. Trimming removed 4 bases from V and 5 bases from J, with 14 bases in between. This CDR3 has 14 residues. Germline lookup yields CDR1 LNHDA and CDR2 SQIVND (reference sequence). This CDR3 reads CASSTNSRNYGYTF. As DNA, the CDR3 is TGTGCCAGTAGTACTAACAGCAGAAATTATGGCTACACCTTC.

The rearrangement links TRBV4-1 to TRBJ2-3; D is perhaps TRBD2 (7 bases). The CDR3 covers 15 residues. Deletions cut 8 bases from V and 0 bases from J, with 15 bases between. Germline V gene data show CDR1 as MGHRA and CDR2 as YSYEKL. The CDR3 is CASGGGVVSTDTQYF. The CDR3 DNA sequence: TGCGCCAGCGGGGGGGGCGTGGTAAGCACAGATACGCAGTATTTT.

V usage is TRBV6-5 and J usage is TRBJ1-5; D remains unclear. CDR3 size: 15 residues. CDR1 is MNHEY, CDR2 SVGAGI, per germline. The V and J ends lost 2 bases and 3 bases respectively, with 11 bases between them. The CDR3 sequence: CASSYSRLPNQPQHF. The CDR3 bases are TGTGCCAGCAGTTACAGTCGACTCCCCAATCAGCCCCAGCATTTT.

The chain combines TRBV6-5 with TRBJ1-5, with D perhaps matching TRBD1 (6 bases). CDR3 length: 13 residues. Trimming left V 4 bases short and J 3 bases short, with 7 bases between. Germline assignment: CDR1 MNHEY and CDR2 SVGAGI. CDR3 DNA: TGTGCCAGCAGTTGGGGGGCCAATCAGCCCCAGCATTTT. Its translation: CASSWGANQPQHF.

The rearrangement links TRBV18 to TRBJ1-6; the D gene is possibly TRBD1 (6 bases). Per germline, CDR1 KGHSH and CDR2 LQKENI. Trimming stripped 4 bases from V and 2 bases from J, with 18 bases between. The CDR3 is 18 amino acids. This chain's CDR3 is CASSLSAPQGAYNSPLHF. The CDR3 region has the DNA TGTGCCAGCTCACTTTCCGCCCCACAGGGCGCCTATAATTCACCCCTCCACTTT.

The chain combines TRBV5-8 with TRBJ1-1; TRBD1 aligns across 8 bases. The ends lost 3 bases at V and 2 bases at J; junction bases unmatched: 3. CDR3 length: 14 residues. CDR1 and CDR2 (germline): SGHTS, YDEGEE. The CDR3 DNA is TGTGCCAGCAGCTGGGGACAGGTTAACACTGAAGCTTTCTTT. Its translation: CASSWGQVNTEAFF.

This rearrangement joins TRBV14 to TRBJ2-7; 8 bases match TRBD1. The junction had 10 bases not matched to a gene; V was cut back by 4 bases and J by 5 bases. CDR1 and CDR2 (germline): SGHDN, FVKESK. This CDR3 is 15 amino acids long. The CDR3 sequence is CASSRTGRDLNEQYF. CDR3 bases: TGTGCCAGCAGCCGGACAGGGCGAGATCTCAACGAGCAGTACTTC.

In its sample, this clone was seen a few times. The J gene is TRBJ2-5, the V gene TRBV5-1; 14 nucleotides line up with TRBD2. The trim removed 4 bases at V and 0 bases at J, leaving 14 bases unmatched. The CDR3 sequence is 20 residues long. Germline loops: CDR1 SGHRS, CDR2 YFSETQ. Written as DNA, the CDR3 is TGCGCCAGCAGCGGGGCAAGTCCGGGACTAGCGGGGGCCCACCAAGAGACCCAGTACTTC. Protein: CASSGASPGLAGAHQETQYF.

V gene TRBV10-3 combines with J gene TRBJ2-1; D perhaps matches TRBD1 (7 bases). V was shortened by 8 bases and J by 5 bases, with 10 bases between the two germline ends. The germline V gene has CDR1 ENHRY and CDR2 SYGVKD. CDR3 size: 12 residues. DNA of the CDR3: TGTGCCATCGGCGGGACAGACAATGAGCAGTTCTTC. As protein: CAIGGTDNEQFF.

The V gene is TRBV11-2, the J gene TRBJ1-1, with unresolved D. Germline V gene lookup returns CDR1 SGHAT and CDR2 FQNNGV. Trimming took 5 bases from V and 4 from J, leaving 11 bases between them. This CDR3 is built from 13 residues. CDR3 loop: CASSAFEGTEAFF. CDR3 nucleotides: TGTGCCAGCAGCGCCTTTGAGGGCACTGAAGCTTTCTTT.

This clone was observed a single time. The chain is built from TRBV6-5 and TRBJ2-6; unclear D gene. The V gene's germline CDR1 is MNHEY and CDR2 SVGAGI. The CDR3 extends over 15 amino acids. Trimming took 6 bases from V and 0 from J, leaving 9 bases between them. The CDR3 loop reads CASSSEGSGANVLTF. CDR3 coding DNA: TGTGCCAGCAGCTCCGAAGGCTCTGGGGCCAACGTCCTGACTTTC.

The chain links TRBV3-1 (or the pseudogene TRBV3-2) to TRBJ1-1; D unclear. V was clipped by 3 bases and J by 9 bases, with 11 bases between them. The CDR3 has 12 residues. Germline lookup yields CDR1 LGHDT and CDR2 YNNKEL (reference sequence). The CDR3 bases are TGTGCCAGCAGCCAGGAGAGGCTCAAAGCTTTCTTT. Protein sequence: CASSQERLKAFF.

The chain joins TRBV19 to TRBJ1-2; D uncertain. This CDR3 region has 14 residues. Germline lookup yields CDR1 LNHDA and CDR2 SQIVND (reference sequence). The ends were cut back, 6 bases at V and 5 bases at J, with 16 bases in the middle. DNA of the CDR3: TGTGCCAGTAGCGCGGGGTCCTTGGGTTATGGCTACACCTTC. It codes for CASSAGSLGYGYTF.

Only a few counts were recorded for this clone. The chain carries TRBV27 and TRBJ1-2, with 10 bases matching TRBD1. Germline V lookup: CDR1 MNHEY, CDR2 SMNVEV (reference sequence). This CDR3 is 16 amino acids long. The ends lost 6 bases at V and 7 bases at J; junction bases unmatched: 14. The CDR3 DNA reads as TGTGCCAGCAGCACCGGGACAGGGGTACTAACTGGTGGCTACACCTTC. It codes for CASSTGTGVLTGGYTF.

A few counts support this clone. J is TRBJ1-2 and V is TRBV5-4; the D is unclear. Germline loops: CDR1 SGHNT, CDR2 YYREEE (reference sequence). The CDR3 has 13 amino acids. Trimming took 1 base from V and 4 from J, leaving 8 bases between them. The CDR3 coding sequence is TGTGCCAGCAGCTTGACAGCAGCCTATGGCTACACCTTC. This codes for CASSLTAAYGYTF.

The genes are TRBV4-1 and TRBJ2-1, with TRBD1 matching over 11 bases. V dropped 1 base and J dropped 7; count of bases not matched to a gene: 3. This CDR3 region has 15 residues. Per germline, CDR1 MGHRA and CDR2 YSYEKL. The CDR3 loop reads CASSQAGQGVNEQFF. In nucleotides, the CDR3 is TGCGCCAGCAGCCAAGCGGGACAGGGGGTTAATGAGCAGTTCTTC.

This clone appeared once. The chain employs TRBV24-1 and TRBJ2-6; D may be TRBD1 (5 bases). CDR3 length: 16 amino acids. V was shortened by 1 base and J by 4 bases, with 10 bases between the two germline ends. Germline CDR1 KGHDR, CDR2 SFDVKD. CDR3 residues: CATSDLGVEGANVLTF. CDR3 nucleotides: TGTGCCACCAGTGATTTAGGGGTGGAAGGGGCCAACGTCCTGACTTTC.

The gene calls are TRBV2 and TRBJ1-1; weak D call: TRBD1 (5 bases). CDR3 size: 14 residues. V was trimmed by 7 bases and J by 4 bases, leaving 16 bases between them. Looked up from germline, CDR1 is SNHLY and CDR2 is FYNNEI. The CDR3 loop is CASMGGVVVTEAFF. In DNA form, the CDR3 reads TGTGCCAGCATGGGAGGGGTTGTCGTCACTGAAGCTTTCTTT.

This clone was found once. A junction boundary mismatches the germline segment, possibly from a read error. The gene calls are TRBV3-1 (or the pseudogene TRBV3-2) and TRBJ1-1; D is unresolved. The CDR3 covers 12 residues. CDR1 and CDR2 (germline): LGHDT, YNNKEL (reference sequence). CDR3 in DNA: TGTGCCGGCAGCCAAAAGAACACTGAAGCTTTCTTT. Translating gives CAGSQKNTEAFF.

The chain has TRBV6-5 and TRBJ1-6; 7 nucleotides line up with TRBD1. With 5 bases clipped from V and 9 bases from J, the junction kept 10 bases outside the gene matches. There are 15 residues in the CDR3. The germline gives CDR1 MNHEY, CDR2 SVGAGI. CDR3 sequence reads: CASSLGQAGSSPLHF. Written as DNA, the CDR3 is TGTGCCAGCAGTCTTGGACAGGCGGGGTCTTCACCCCTCCACTTT.

The chain is built from TRBV15 and TRBJ2-5; 7 bases align to TRBD2. The V gene's germline CDR1 is LNHNV and CDR2 YYDKDF (reference sequence). This CDR3 is built from 20 residues. Trimming took 5 bases from V and 0 from J; bases not matched to a gene: 21. The CDR3 spells CATSPRAIGRLAVYQETQYF. CDR3 in DNA: TGTGCCACCAGCCCAAGGGCGATAGGGAGGCTAGCGGTGTACCAAGAGACCCAGTACTTC.

V gene TRBV30 combines with J gene TRBJ1-1; the D gene is possibly TRBD1 (5 bases). With 3 bases removed from V and 3 bases from J, the gap between germline ends came to 11 bases. The CDR3 is made up of 13 amino acids. Germline V gene lookup returns CDR1 GTSNPN and CDR2 SVGIG (reference sequence). The chain's CDR3 is CAWSRQLDTEAFF. CDR3 nucleotides: TGTGCCTGGAGCAGACAGCTAGACACTGAAGCTTTCTTT.

This chain links TRBV10-3 with TRBJ2-7; tentatively, D is TRBD2 (5 bases). The length of the CDR3 is 15 residues. The germline V gene encodes CDR1 ENHRY and CDR2 SYGVKD. V dropped 0 bases and J dropped 0 bases, with 9 bases sitting between them. The CDR3 protein is CAISESEEGSYEQYV. In nucleotides, the CDR3 is TGTGCCATCAGTGAGTCTGAAGAGGGCTCCTACGAGCAGTACGTC.

The V gene is TRBV7-8, the J gene TRBJ1-1; D not certain. This CDR3 is built from 14 residues. CDR1 and CDR2 (germline): SGHVS, FQNEAQ. Trimming took 1 base from V and 1 from J, leaving 7 bases between them. CDR3 coding DNA: TGTGCCAGCAGCTTAGTCGGCGGGAACACTGAAGCTTTCTTT. As protein: CASSLVGGNTEAFF.

V is TRBV7-3 and J is TRBJ2-2, with TRBD1 matching over 7 bases. The CDR3 is made up of 16 amino acids. Trimming cost V 2 bases and J 2 bases; bases outside gene matches: 5. Looked up from germline, CDR1 is SGHTA and CDR2 is FQGTGA. Here the CDR3 reads CASSLLGGENTGELFF. As DNA, the CDR3 is TGTGCCAGCAGCTTACTAGGGGGCGAAAACACCGGGGAGCTGTTTTTT.